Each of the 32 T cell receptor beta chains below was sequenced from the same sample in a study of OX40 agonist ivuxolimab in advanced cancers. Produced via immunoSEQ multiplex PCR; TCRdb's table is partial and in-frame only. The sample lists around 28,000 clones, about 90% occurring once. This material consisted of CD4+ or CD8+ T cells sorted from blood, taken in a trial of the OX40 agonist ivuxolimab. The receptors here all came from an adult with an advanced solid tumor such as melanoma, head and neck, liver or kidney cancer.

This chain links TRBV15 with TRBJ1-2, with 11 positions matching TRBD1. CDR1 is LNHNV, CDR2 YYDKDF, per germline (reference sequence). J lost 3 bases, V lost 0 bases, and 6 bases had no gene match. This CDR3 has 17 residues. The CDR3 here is CATSRDLGQGVDYGYTF. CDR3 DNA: TGTGCCACCAGCAGAGATTTGGGACAGGGGGTTGACTATGGCTACACCTTC.

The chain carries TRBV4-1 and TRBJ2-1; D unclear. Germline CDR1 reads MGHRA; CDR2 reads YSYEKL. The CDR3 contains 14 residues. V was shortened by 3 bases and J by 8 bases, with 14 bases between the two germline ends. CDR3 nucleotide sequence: TGCGCCAGCAGCCACCTTCTGAGTTTGGATGAGCAGTTCTTC. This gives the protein CASSHLLSLDEQFF.

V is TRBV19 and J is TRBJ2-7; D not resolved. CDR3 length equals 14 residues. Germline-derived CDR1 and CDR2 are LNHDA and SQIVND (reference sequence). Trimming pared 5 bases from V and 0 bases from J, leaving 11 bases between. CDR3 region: CASSPELSSYEQYF. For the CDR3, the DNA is TGTGCCAGTAGTCCCGAACTGAGCTCCTACGAGCAGTACTTC.

The CDR3 here is CASSLFSRAMNTEAFF. Here the CDR3 DNA reads TGTGCCAGCAGTTTATTTTCCCGGGCCATGAACACTGAAGCTTTCTTT. This chain connects TRBV27 to TRBJ1-1; no clear D. This CDR3 region has 16 residues. Germline CDR1 and CDR2: MNHEY and SMNVEV (reference sequence). V was pared by 1 base and J by 0 bases, with 12 bases between.

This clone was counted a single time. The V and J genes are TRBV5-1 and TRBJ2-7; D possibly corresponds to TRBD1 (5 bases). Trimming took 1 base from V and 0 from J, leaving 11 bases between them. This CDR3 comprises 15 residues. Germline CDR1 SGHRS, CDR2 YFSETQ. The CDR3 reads CASSLTWGSSYEQYF. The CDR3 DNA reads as TGCGCCAGCAGCTTGACGTGGGGCTCCTCCTACGAGCAGTACTTC.

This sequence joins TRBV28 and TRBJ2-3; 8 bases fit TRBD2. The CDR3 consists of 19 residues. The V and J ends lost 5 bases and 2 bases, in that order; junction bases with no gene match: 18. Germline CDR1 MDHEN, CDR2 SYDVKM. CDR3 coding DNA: TGTGCCAGCAGTCCCGCGAGGCTAGCGGGTGGGGTGGCCACAGATACGCAGTATTTT. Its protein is CASSPARLAGGVATDTQYF.

In DNA, the CDR3 is TGTGCCAGCAGTAGGGGACTAGCGGGAGGCCCCCTTGGGGATACGCAGTATTTT. It yields the protein CASSRGLAGGPLGDTQYF. The V and J genes are TRBV6-4 and TRBJ2-3, with TRBD2 matching over 15 bases. This CDR3 is built from 18 residues. Germline lookup yields CDR1 MRHNA and CDR2 SNTAGT. The V gene end was trimmed by 5 bases and the J gene end by 6 bases; junction bases not matched to a gene: 12.

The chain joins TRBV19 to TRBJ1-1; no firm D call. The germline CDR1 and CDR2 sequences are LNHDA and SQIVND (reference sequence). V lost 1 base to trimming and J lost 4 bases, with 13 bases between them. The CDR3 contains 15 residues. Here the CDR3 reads CASSIAALAGTEAFF. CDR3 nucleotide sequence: TGTGCCAGTAGTATAGCAGCCCTCGCGGGCACTGAAGCTTTCTTT.

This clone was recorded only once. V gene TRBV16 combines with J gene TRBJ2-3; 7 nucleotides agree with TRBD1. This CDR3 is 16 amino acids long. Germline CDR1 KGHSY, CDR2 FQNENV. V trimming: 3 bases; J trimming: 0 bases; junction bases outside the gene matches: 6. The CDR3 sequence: CASSHPGTASTDTQYF. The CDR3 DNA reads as TGTGCCAGCAGCCATCCCGGGACAGCTAGCACAGATACGCAGTATTTT.

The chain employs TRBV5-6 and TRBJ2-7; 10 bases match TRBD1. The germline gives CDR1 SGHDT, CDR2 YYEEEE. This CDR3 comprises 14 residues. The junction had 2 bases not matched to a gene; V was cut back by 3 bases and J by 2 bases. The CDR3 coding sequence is TGTGCCAGCAGCTGGGGGACAGGGGCCTACGAGCAGTACTTC. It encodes CASSWGTGAYEQYF.

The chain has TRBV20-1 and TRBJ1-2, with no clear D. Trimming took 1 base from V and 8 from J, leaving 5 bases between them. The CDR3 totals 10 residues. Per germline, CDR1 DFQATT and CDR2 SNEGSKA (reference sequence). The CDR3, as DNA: TGCAGTGCTAGAGGGGGAGGCTACACCTTC. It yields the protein CSARGGGYTF.

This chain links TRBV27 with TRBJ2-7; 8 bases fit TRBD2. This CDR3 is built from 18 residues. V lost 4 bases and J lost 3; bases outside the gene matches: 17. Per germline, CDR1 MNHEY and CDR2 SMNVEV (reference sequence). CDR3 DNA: TGTGCCAGCAGTTCGCTTTCCGGTTTGAGCGGGGGATTCTACGAGCAGTACTTC. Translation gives CASSSLSGLSGGFYEQYF.

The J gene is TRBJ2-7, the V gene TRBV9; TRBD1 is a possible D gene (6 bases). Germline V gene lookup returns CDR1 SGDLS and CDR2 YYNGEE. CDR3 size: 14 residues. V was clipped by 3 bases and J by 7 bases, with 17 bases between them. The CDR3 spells CASSGGTPGLEQYF. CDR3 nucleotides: TGTGCCAGCAGCGGAGGGACACCCGGCTTGGAGCAGTACTTC.

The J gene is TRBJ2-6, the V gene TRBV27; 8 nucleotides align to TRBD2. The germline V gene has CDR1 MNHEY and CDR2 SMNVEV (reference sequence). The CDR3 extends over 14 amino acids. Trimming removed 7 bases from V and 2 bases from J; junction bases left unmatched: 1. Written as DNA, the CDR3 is TGTGCCAGCACGGGGGGGCCTGGGGCCAACGTCCTGACTTTC. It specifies CASTGGPGANVLTF.

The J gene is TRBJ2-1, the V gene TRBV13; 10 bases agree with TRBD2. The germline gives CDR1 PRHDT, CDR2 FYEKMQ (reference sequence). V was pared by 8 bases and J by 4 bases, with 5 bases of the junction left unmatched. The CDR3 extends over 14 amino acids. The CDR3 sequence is CASHTSGAYNEQFF. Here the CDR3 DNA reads TGTGCCAGCCATACTAGCGGGGCTTACAATGAGCAGTTCTTC.

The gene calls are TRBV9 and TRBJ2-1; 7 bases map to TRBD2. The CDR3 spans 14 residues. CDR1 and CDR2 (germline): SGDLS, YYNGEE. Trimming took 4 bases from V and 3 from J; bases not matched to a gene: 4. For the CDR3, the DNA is TGTGCCAGCAGCAGGGGCGGGAGCTACAATGAGCAGTTCTTC. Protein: CASSRGGSYNEQFF.

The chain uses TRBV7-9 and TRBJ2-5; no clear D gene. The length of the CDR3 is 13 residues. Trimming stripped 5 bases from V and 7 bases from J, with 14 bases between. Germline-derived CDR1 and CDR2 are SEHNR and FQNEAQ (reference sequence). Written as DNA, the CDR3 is TGTGCCAGCAGCGCCTTTACACTTGGGACCCAGTACTTC. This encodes CASSAFTLGTQYF.

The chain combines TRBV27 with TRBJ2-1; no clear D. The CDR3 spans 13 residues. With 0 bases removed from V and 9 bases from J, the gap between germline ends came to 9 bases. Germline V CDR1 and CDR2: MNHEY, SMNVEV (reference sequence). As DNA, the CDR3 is TGTGCCAGCAGTTTATCCCGTGCCGCTGAGCAGTTCTTC. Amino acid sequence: CASSLSRAAEQFF.

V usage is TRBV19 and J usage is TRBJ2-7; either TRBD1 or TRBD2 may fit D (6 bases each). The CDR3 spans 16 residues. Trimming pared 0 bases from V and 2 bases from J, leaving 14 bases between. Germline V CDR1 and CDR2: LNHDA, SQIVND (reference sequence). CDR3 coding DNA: TGTGCCAGTAGTATAGATTGGCGGGGACACACCTACGAGCAGTACTTC. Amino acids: CASSIDWRGHTYEQYF.

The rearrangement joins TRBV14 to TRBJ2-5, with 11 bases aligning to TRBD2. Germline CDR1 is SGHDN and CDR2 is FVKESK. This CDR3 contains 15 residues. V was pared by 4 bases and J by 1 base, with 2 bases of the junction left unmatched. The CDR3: CASSRLAGLQETQYF. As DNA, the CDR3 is TGTGCCAGCAGCCGACTAGCGGGGCTCCAAGAGACCCAGTACTTC.

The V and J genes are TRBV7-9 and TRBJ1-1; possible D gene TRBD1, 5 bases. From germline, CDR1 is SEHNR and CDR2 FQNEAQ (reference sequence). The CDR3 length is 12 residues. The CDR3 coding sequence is TGTTTTTCTGTCATCGAGGGGTCTGAAGCTTTCTTT. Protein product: CFSVIEGSEAFF. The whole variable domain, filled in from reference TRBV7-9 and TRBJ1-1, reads DTGVSQNPRHKITKRGQNVTFRCDPISEHNRLYWYRQTLGQGPEFLTYFQNEAQLEKSRLLSDRFSAERPKGSFSTLEIQRTEQGDSAMYLCFSVIEGSEAFFGQGTRLTVV.

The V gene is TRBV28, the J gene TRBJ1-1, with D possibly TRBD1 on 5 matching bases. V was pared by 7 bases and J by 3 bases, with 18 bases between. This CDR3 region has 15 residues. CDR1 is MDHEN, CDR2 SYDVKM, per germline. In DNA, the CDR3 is TGTGCCAGCACAGTCCCCGGGGCGAGGGACACTGAAGCTTTCTTT. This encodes CASTVPGARDTEAFF.

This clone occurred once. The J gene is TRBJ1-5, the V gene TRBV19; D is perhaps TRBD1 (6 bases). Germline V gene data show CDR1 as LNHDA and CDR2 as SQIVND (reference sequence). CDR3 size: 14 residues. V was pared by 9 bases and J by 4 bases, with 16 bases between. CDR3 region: CARGGRYRNQPQHF. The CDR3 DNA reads TGTGCCAGAGGGGGGCGGTACAGGAATCAGCCCCAGCATTTT.

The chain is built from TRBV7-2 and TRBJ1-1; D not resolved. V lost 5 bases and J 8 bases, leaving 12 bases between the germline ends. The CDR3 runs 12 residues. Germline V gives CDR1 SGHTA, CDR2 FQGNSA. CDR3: CASSPVADEAFF. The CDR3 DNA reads TGTGCCAGCAGCCCGGTGGCTGACGAAGCTTTCTTT.

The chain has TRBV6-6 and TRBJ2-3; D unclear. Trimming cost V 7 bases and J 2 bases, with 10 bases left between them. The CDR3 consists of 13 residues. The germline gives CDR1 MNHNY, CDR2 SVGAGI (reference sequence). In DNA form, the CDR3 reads TGTGCCAGCATTCAGGACCACACAGATACGCAGTATTTT. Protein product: CASIQDHTDTQYF.

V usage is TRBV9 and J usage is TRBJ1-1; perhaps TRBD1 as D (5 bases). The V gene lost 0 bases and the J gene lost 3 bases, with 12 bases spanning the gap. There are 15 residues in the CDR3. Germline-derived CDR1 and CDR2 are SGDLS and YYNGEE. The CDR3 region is CASSVGGGLDTEAFF. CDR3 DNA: TGTGCCAGCAGCGTAGGGGGCGGATTGGACACTGAAGCTTTCTTT.

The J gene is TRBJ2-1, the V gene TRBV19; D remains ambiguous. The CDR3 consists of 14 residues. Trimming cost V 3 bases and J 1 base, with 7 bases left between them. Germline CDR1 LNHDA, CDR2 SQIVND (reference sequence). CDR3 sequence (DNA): TGTGCCAGTAGTATCTCTCTATCCTACAATGAGCAGTTCTTC. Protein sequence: CASSISLSYNEQFF. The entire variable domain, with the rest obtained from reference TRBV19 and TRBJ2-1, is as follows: DGGITQSPKYLFRKEGQNVTLSCEQNLNHDAMYWYRQDPGQGLRLIYYSQIVNDFQKGDIAEGYSVSREKKESFPLTVTSAQKNPTAFYLCASSISLSYNEQFFGPGTRLTVL.

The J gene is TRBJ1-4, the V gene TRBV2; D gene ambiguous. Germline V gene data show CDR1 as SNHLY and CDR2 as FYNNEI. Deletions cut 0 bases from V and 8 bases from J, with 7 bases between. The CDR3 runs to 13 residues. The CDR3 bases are TGTGCCAGCAGTGAAGCCTCCCGGGAAAAACTGTTTTTT. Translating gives CASSEASREKLFF. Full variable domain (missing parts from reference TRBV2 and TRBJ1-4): EPEVTQTPSHQVTQMGQEVILRCVPISNHLYFYWYRQILGQKVEFLVSFYNNEISEKSEIFDDQFSVERPDGSNFTLKIRSTKLEDSAMYFCASSEASREKLFFGSGTQLSVL.

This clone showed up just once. The CDR3 region has the DNA TGTGCCAGCAGTTGGAGCTCCTACGAGCAGTACTTC. This sequence encodes CASSWSSYEQYF. V usage is TRBV28 and J usage is TRBJ2-7; no definite D call. V lost 4 bases, J lost 0 bases, and 4 bases lay in between. From germline, CDR1 is MDHEN and CDR2 SYDVKM. This CDR3 region has 12 residues.

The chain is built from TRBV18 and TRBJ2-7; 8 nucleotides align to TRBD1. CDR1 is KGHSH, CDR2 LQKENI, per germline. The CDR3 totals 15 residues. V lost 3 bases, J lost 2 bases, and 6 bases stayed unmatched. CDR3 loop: CASSPRDRPTYEQYF. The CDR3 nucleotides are TGTGCCAGCTCACCGCGGGACAGGCCCACCTACGAGCAGTACTTC.

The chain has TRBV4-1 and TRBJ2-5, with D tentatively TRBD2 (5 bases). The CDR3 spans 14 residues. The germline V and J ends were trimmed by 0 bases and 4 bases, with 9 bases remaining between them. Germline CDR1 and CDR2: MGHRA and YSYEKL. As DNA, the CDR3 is TGCGCCAGCAGCCAAGATCCGGGGTTAGAGACCCAGTACTTC. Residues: CASSQDPGLETQYF.

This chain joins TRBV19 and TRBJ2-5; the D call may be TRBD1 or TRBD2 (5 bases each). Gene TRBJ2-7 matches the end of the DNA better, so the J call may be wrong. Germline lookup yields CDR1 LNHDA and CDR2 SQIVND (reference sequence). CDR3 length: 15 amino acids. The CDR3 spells CASSPGSGAAYEQYF. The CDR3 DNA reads TGTGCCAGTAGTCCTGGGTCCGGGGCGGCCTACGAGCAGTACTTC.